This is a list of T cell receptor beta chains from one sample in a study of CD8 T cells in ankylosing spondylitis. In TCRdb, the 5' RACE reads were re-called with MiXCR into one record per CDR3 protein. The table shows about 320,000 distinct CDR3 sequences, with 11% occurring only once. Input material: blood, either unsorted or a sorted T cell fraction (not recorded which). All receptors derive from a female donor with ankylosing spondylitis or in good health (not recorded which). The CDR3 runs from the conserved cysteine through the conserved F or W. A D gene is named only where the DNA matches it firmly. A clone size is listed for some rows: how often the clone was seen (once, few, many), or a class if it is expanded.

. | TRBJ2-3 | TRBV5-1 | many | TGCGCCAGCAGCTTAAGGACTCGCCGCACAGATACGCAGTATTTT | CASSLRTRRTDTQYF
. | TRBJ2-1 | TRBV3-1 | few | TGTGCCAGCAGCCAGAGAGACGGTCATGAGCAGTTCTTC | CASSQRDGHEQFF
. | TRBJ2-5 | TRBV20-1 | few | TGCAGTGCAAAAAGACCGGAGAGAGACCAGTACTTC | CSAKRPERDQYF
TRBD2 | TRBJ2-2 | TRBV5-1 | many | TGCGCCAGCAGCTTGCTAGCGGGAGACTACACCGGGGAGCTGTTTTTT | CASSLLAGDYTGELFF
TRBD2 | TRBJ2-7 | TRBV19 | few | TGTGCCAGTACTCCATTCGGACTAGCGGGGGATGGGGAGCAGTACTTC | CASTPFGLAGDGEQYF
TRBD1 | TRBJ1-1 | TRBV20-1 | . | TGCAGTGCTAGAGATCGGGCAGGGGGGAACACTGAAGCTTTCTTT | CSARDRAGGNTEAFF
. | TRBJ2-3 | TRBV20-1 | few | TGCAGTGCTAGAGATTCACTCTTGACAGGCCGGACTAGCACAGATACGCAGTATTTT | CSARDSLLTGRTSTDTQYF
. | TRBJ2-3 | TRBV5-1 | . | TGCGCCAGCAGCTTGGATGGCGGGCCAACGCAGTATTTT | CASSLDGGPTQYF
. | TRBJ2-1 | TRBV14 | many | TGTGCCAGCAGCCAAATGGGAACGGCAAGTAGGGATGAGCAGTTCTTC | CASSQMGTASRDEQFF
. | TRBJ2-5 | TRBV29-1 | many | TGCAGCGTGGGCCAGCGAAACCAAGAGACCCAGTACTTC | CSVGQRNQETQYF
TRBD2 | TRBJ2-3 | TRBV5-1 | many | TGCGCCACTCAACGGATGGCTAGCGGGAGCACAGATACGCAGTATTTT | CATQRMASGSTDTQYF
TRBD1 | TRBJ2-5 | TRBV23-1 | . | TGCGCCAGCAGTGATTACAGGGGAACCGAGACCCAGTACTTC | CASSDYRGTETQYF
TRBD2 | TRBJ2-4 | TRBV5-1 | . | TGCGCCAGCAGCTTGGATTCTAGCGGGGACATTCGGTACTTC | CASSLDSSGDIRYF